The clone carrying this TCR beta chain was seen at least ten times. Its antigen is undetermined. V lost 3 bases, J lost 4 bases, and 3 bases lay in between. This CDR3 is 10 amino acids long. The V gene's germline CDR1 is DFQATT and CDR2 SNEGSKA (reference sequence). Template switching (which added a universal primer site) was used, and cDNA carried unique molecular identifiers. One entry per CDR3 protein, called by TCRdb with MiXCR from the 5' RACE reads. The sample has 150,000 or so distinct CDR3 sequences; under 4.5% are singletons. The data belong to a study of identical twins. Study-level findings and limits: Zero-insertion analyses could be partly confounded by invariant MAIT and iNKT cells. The study found that models underestimated out-of-frame TCR alpha sharing in monozygotic twins. Abundant cord blood beta clonotypes carried fewer insertions; memory repertoires showed none.

Sequencing was done on a sample of memory T cells sorted from blood. The chain is built from TRBV20-1 and TRBJ2-5; the D is unclear. The TCR was taken from a man between 18 and 35 years old in good health. CDR3 residues: CSARSETQYF. CDR3 DNA: TGCAGTGCTAGGTCAGAGACCCAGTACTTC.